This TCR beta chain was found in a study of shared clonotypes between healthy human individuals. In the study overall: CD4 naive cells filled three plates per donor, CD4 memory three, CD8 naive two and CD8 memory one.

Once extracted for a subset, genomic DNA was divided evenly among several immunoSEQ plates. Repertoires were generated with immunoSEQ multiplex PCR, while TCRdb's copy carries only in-frame clones and drops some. The table has some 1,900,000 clones, 85% to 95% seen once. This clone was detected once. As yet, its antigen is unknown. V lost 7 bases and J 0 bases, leaving 10 bases between the germline ends. Germline V lookup: CDR1 SGHVS, CDR2 FQNEAQ. This CDR3 region has 13 residues. Study observations and caveats: Incompleteness in sorted-subset sequencing, despite large depth, was shown by rarefaction. Relative to memory subsets, naive subsets generally showed larger estimated richness.

Terminally differentiated effector memory CD45RA+ cells were excluded by CCR7 positive selection of CD45RO-negative cells. The TCR sequence derives from a man aged 18 to 30 in good health. The chain uses TRBV7-8 and TRBJ2-7; the D is unclear. Sample: naive CD8+ T cells sorted from blood. The CDR3 bases are TGTGCCAGCACTAAAATTAGCTCCTACGAGCAGTACTTC. Encoded protein: CASTKISSYEQYF.